This T cell receptor beta chain was documented in a study of early T cells in non-severe SARS-CoV-2 infection. The overall study: Alpha and beta chains were unpaired, from unsorted whole-blood bulk RNA.

V was pared by 5 bases and J by 0 bases, with 10 bases of the junction left unmatched. This CDR3 has 16 amino acids. CDR1 is DFQATT, CDR2 SNEGSKA, per germline (reference sequence). General observations from the study: Matching against VDJdb likely underestimated virus-specific expansions, favoring anti-spike CD8.

In this sample, this clonotype turned up a few times. Its specificity is unknown. Attached unique molecular identifiers marked individual cDNA molecules. TCRdb used MiXCR to reprocess the 5' RACE reads, holding one entry per CDR3 protein. This repertoire shows about 99,000 distinct CDR3 sequences, approximately 16% found once; its top ten account for roughly 1.2%. The source is an adult who was a healthcare worker with PCR-confirmed SARS-CoV-2 infection or an uninfected control (not recorded which). The sequencing sample was made of whole blood. The chain employs TRBV20-1 and TRBJ1-5; 7 bases match TRBD1. The CDR3 protein is CSALAGGMYSNQPQHF. The CDR3 DNA sequence: TGCAGTGCTCTCGCAGGGGGGATGTATAGCAATCAGCCCCAGCATTTT.